This T cell receptor (beta chain) was sequenced in a study of blood T cell repertoires in COVID-19. Study in general: The samples span acute and convalescent COVID-19 from the United States, Italy and Spain. T cells, B-cell-depleted T cells, or PBMCs provided the cDNA or gDNA that served as material.

The authors' processing: Estimates of nucleated cell counts were drawn from the amplification of reference gene primers. Clones were sequenced by immunoSEQ multiplex PCR, and TCRdb holds only the in-frame ones, with some missing. V and J calls and clone size are given by that table; D and trimming were obtained from the DNA. This table has about 81,000 clones, about 95% appearing once. Germline V gives CDR1 SGDLS, CDR2 YYNGEE. Trimming took 3 bases from V and 8 from J; bases not matched to a gene: 14. The CDR3 extends over 17 amino acids. Sequences were obtained from peripheral blood. The gene calls are TRBV9 and TRBJ1-2, with 12 positions matching TRBD1. This sequence was found in a human donor with active COVID-19. The donor label of this sample is uncertain. The DNA for the CDR3 is TGTGCCAGCAGCGCGGACTCGGGACAGGGGGCGATTTACGGCTACACCTTC. Encoded protein: CASSADSGQGAIYGYTF.